Listed below are T cell receptor beta chains from one sample, sequenced in a study of cytotoxic CD8 clonotypes in ibrutinib-treated CLL. Libraries were prepared by immunoSEQ multiplex PCR; TCRdb keeps only in-frame clonotypes and omits some of them. This repertoire shows 250,000 to 350,000 clones, roughly three quarters found once; its top ten account for about 6%. The material sequenced was PBMCs, taken at disease progression, from a patient treated with ibrutinib. These receptors originate from a human donor with chronic lymphocytic leukemia. CDR3s include the opening cysteine and the closing phenylalanine or tryptophan. D genes are given only for firm matches. Expanded clones get a size class; other rows say once, few or many, or leave the size out.

TRBV10-2	.	TRBJ2-7	.	TGCGCCAGCAAACAGGGCTCCTACGAGCAGTACTTC	CASKQGSYEQYF
TRBV4-3	TRBD2	TRBJ2-2	once	TGCGCCAGCAGCCAAGATTCAGCGGGAGCCGCCAACACCGGGGAGCTGTTTTTT	CASSQDSAGAANTGELFF
TRBV4-1	TRBD1	TRBJ1-5	few	TGCGCCAGCAGCCAAGGACAGGGATATAGCAATCAGCCCCAGCATTTT	CASSQGQGYSNQPQHF
TRBV7-9	.	TRBJ2-1	.	TGTGCCAGCAGCTTCTCAGGGGCCTCCTACAATGAGCAGTTCTTC	CASSFSGASYNEQFF
TRBV7-2	.	TRBJ2-2	.	TGTGCCAGCAGCCCGTACGTTTCGGGCACCGGGGAGCTGTTTTTT	CASSPYVSGTGELFF
TRBV10-3	.	TRBJ2-1	.	TGTGCCATCCAAGACCCCAGGGAATCCTACAATGAGCAGTTCTTC	CAIQDPRESYNEQFF
TRBV11-2	TRBD1	TRBJ2-7	.	TGTGCCAGCAGCTTGTTTGTGGACAGGGGTATCTACGAGCAGTACTTC	CASSLFVDRGIYEQYF
TRBV7-8	TRBD1	TRBJ1-2	.	TGTGCCAGCAGCTCCAGGGGGGGCTACACCTTC	CASSSRGGYTF
TRBV2	TRBD1	TRBJ2-3	.	TGTGCCAGCAGTGAAGAGGGGGGGACAGGGCGGAATACGCAGTATTTT	CASSEEGGTGRNTQYF
TRBV28	TRBD1	TRBJ1-5	.	TGTGCCAGCAGTCCAAGGGGACAGGGAAGCAATCAGCCCCAGCATTTT	CASSPRGQGSNQPQHF
TRBV11-2	.	TRBJ1-1	.	TGTGCCAGCAGCAAGACGGAGAACACTGAAGCTTTCTTT	CASSKTENTEAFF
TRBV4-3	.	TRBJ2-7	.	TGCGCCAGCAGCCAAGCATGGACTTTAACCTACGAGCAGTACTTC	CASSQAWTLTYEQYF
TRBV9	.	TRBJ2-7	.	TGTGCCAGCAGCGTAGGATCAGACTGGGGCGAGCAGTACTTC	CASSVGSDWGEQYF
TRBV5-6	.	TRBJ2-5	.	TGTGCCAGCAGCTTGGTTTACGGGCAAGAGACCCAGTACTTC	CASSLVYGQETQYF
TRBV7-9	.	TRBJ1-2	.	TGTGCCAGCAGCTTATTGCAGGGCGATGGCTACACCTTC	CASSLLQGDGYTF
TRBV7-2	.	TRBJ1-2	.	TGTGCCAGCAGCCCACGGACCGATGGCTACACCTTC	CASSPRTDGYTF
TRBV9	.	TRBJ2-2	.	TGTGCCAGCAGCCCCCGGGTAGCGGTCCTCACCGGGGAGCTGTTTTTT	CASSPRVAVLTGELFF
TRBV10-3	.	TRBJ2-3	.	TGTGCCATCAGTGGACGCCGGTTTGGTTTTGGGGGAGGCACAGATACGCAGTATTTT	CAISGRRFGFGGGTDTQYF
TRBV6-5	.	TRBJ2-2	.	TGTGCCGCCCGGCGGGGACGCGCCGGGGAGCTGTTTTTT	CAARRGRAGELFF
TRBV5-1	.	TRBJ2-3	.	TGCGCCAGCAGCTTAAGAGTCACAGATACGCAGTATTTT	CASSLRVTDTQYF
TRBV7-9	.	TRBJ2-7	once	TGTGCCAGCAGTGGGTGGGACTACGAGCAGTACTTC	CASSGWDYEQYF
TRBV29-1	.	TRBJ1-1	.	TGCAGCGTGCGTGGGGGCCCGGAGGCTTTCTTT	CSVRGGPEAFF
TRBV27	.	TRBJ2-7	few	TGTGCCAGCAGTTCCGGTTTCGGTTACGAGCAGTACTTC	CASSSGFGYEQYF
TRBV5-1	TRBD1	TRBJ1-4	.	TGCGCCAGCAGCGCAGACAGGGAACGAGCTAATGAAAAACTGTTTTTT	CASSADRERANEKLFF
TRBV18	TRBD1	TRBJ2-5	.	TGTGCCAGCTCACCGCGTGACAGGGAAGAGACCCAGTACTTC	CASSPRDREETQYF
TRBV5-1	TRBD1	TRBJ2-3	once	TGCGCCAGCAGCCTCACAGGGGATCCGCGCCCAGATACGCAGTATTTT	CASSLTGDPRPDTQYF
TRBV12-5	.	TRBJ2-2	.	TGTGCTAGTGGTTTGGTTCTAGGGGACACCGGGGAGCTGTTTTTT	CASGLVLGDTGELFF
TRBV7-2	TRBD1	TRBJ2-7	.	TGTGCCAGCAGCTTAGACGACAGGGTCGAGCAGTACTTC	CASSLDDRVEQYF
TRBV4-1	.	TRBJ2-5	.	TGCGCCAGCAGCCGCCCGGGGGGGACAGAAGAGACCCAGTACTTC	CASSRPGGTEETQYF
TRBV7-2	TRBD1	TRBJ2-7	.	TGTGCCAGCAGCTTAGGCCCGGGACAGCCGAGCTACGAGCAGTACTTC	CASSLGPGQPSYEQYF
TRBV28	TRBD2	TRBJ2-7	few	TGTGCCAGCAGTAACCCACGGGGGGGGACCTACGAGCAGTACTTC	CASSNPRGGTYEQYF
TRBV7-2	TRBD1	TRBJ1-6	few	TGTGCCAGCAGCACCTACAGGGGTAATTCACCCCTCCACTTT	CASSTYRGNSPLHF
TRBV27	TRBD1	TRBJ2-7	.	TGTGCCAGCAGTTTCGGCCGGACAGGCAAGTACGAGCAGTACTTC	CASSFGRTGKYEQYF
TRBV11-2	.	TRBJ1-4	once	TGTGCCAGCAGCTTATTTTGGGACCCGTCAACTAATGAAAAACTGTTTTTT	CASSLFWDPSTNEKLFF
TRBV27	.	TRBJ1-4	.	TGTGCCAGCAGTTCCGAAGGACAAGCAACTAATGAAAAACTGTTTTTT	CASSSEGQATNEKLFF
TRBV5-5	TRBD1	TRBJ2-7	.	TGTGCCAGCAGCATCGACAGGGTATCAGGCTACGAGCAGTACTTC	CASSIDRVSGYEQYF
TRBV27	TRBD1	TRBJ2-7	.	TGTGCCAGCAGTGCGGACAGGGCTTTTACCGTATACGAGCAGTACTTC	CASSADRAFTVYEQYF
TRBV7-9	.	TRBJ1-5	.	TGTGCCAGCAGCTTAGATGGCCAGGTCGGCAATCAGCCCCAGCATTTT	CASSLDGQVGNQPQHF
TRBV4-1	.	TRBJ2-1	.	TGCGCCAGCAGCCACCCTCCATGGGGAAGCTCCTACAATGAGCAGTTCTTC	CASSHPPWGSSYNEQFF
TRBV5-1	TRBD1	TRBJ1-4	few	TGCGCCAGCAGCTGGGACAGGTCTCGTGGGGAAAAACTGTTTTTT	CASSWDRSRGEKLFF
TRBV5-1	TRBD2	TRBJ2-5	.	TGCGCCAGCAGCTCCGAACTAGCGGGAGGCTGGGAGACCCAGTACTTC	CASSSELAGGWETQYF
TRBV6-9	TRBD1	TRBJ2-7	.	TGTGCCAGCAGTTGCCCGGGACAGGTTTTCTCCTACGAGCAGTACTTC	CASSCPGQVFSYEQYF
TRBV19	TRBD1	TRBJ1-1	few	TGTGCCAGTAGCCGGGACAGGGGGCCGCAAGCTTTCTTT	CASSRDRGPQAFF
TRBV4-1	TRBD1	TRBJ1-5	.	TGCGCCAGCAGCCTAGGGACAGGGTACAATCAGCCCCAGCATTTT	CASSLGTGYNQPQHF
TRBV14	.	TRBJ1-1	.	TGTGCCAGCAGCCAACCAGGGACTGAAGCTTTCTTT	CASSQPGTEAFF
TRBV7-6	TRBD2	TRBJ2-7	few	TGTGCCAGCTCGGGAGGTCACCGCTACGAGCAGTACTTC	CASSGGHRYEQYF